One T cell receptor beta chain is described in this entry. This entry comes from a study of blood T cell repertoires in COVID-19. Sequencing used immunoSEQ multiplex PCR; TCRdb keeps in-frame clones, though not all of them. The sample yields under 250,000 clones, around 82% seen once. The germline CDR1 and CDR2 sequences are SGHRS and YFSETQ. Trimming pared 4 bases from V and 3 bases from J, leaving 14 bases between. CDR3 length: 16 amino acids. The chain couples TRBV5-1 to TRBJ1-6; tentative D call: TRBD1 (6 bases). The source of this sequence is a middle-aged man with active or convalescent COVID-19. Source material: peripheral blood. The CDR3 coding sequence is TGCGCCAGCAGCCCGACAGGATCTCTCTATAATTCACCCCTCCACTTT. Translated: CASSPTGSLYNSPLHF.